This TCR beta chain was sequenced for a study of cytomegalovirus exposure and HLA in healthy donors. Regarding the study as a whole: First-cohort TCR clusters were later found to tend to co-occur in the 120 or so validation repertoires. Under in vitro conditions, three CMV-associated chains were confirmed as specific for CMV antigens.

Clones were read by immunoSEQ multiplex PCR, and TCRdb kept only the in-frame ones, dropping some. The data show approximately 230,000 clones, with 87% seen just once and about 12% held by the top ten. Separate from the approximately 730-subject first cohort, the 120-subject validation cohort was the one that the donors belonged to. Concerning this clone itself: The antigen is not known.

The CDR3 covers 14 residues. V trimming: 8 bases; J trimming: 1 base; junction bases outside the gene matches: 6. Germline V gene lookup returns CDR1 LNHNV and CDR2 YYDKDF (reference sequence). The chain employs TRBV15 and TRBJ2-3, with 7 bases lining up with TRBD1. Sequenced input: PBMCs. This sequence was found in a man between 18 and 35 years old in good health and CMV-seropositive. The CDR3 sequence: CATRPGQRTDTQYF. In DNA, the CDR3 is TGTGCCACCCGGCCGGGACAGCGCACAGATACGCAGTATTTT.